This paragraph reports one T cell receptor (beta chain). Its antigen is currently unknown. This sample is drawn from a study of Graves' ophthalmopathy and Graves' hyperthyroidism. Overall study context: Peripheral blood was gathered at first diagnosis, ahead of any treatment whatsoever.

The study's findings and limits: The model reached 70.59% sensitivity and about 73% specificity for predicting ophthalmopathy progression.

The study amplified TCR beta CDR3 regions using RNA transcripts. Second-round multiplex PCR came after first-round RT-PCR with HTBI primers. TCRdb fed the multiplex PCR reads into MiXCR, producing one record per CDR3 protein. The data hold 650,000 to 900,000 distinct CDR3 sequences, with about 44% observed a single time. This CDR3 spans 12 amino acids. Germline V gives CDR1 KGHDR, CDR2 SFDVKD. This sequence joins TRBV24-1 and TRBJ1-5; 9 bases fit TRBD1. The sequenced sample was peripheral blood. The receptor comes from an adult man with Graves' ophthalmopathy. As DNA, the CDR3 is TGTGCTCGGACAGGGGGCAATCAGCCCCAGCATTTT. Its translation is CARTGGNQPQHF.